Sequencing of this TCR beta chain was carried out in a study of CD8+CD57+ T cells in acquired aplastic anemia (dated by TCRdb to between 2018 and 2020). Looking at the study overall: A mean of about 3.2 ug of DNA, ranging from roughly 0.2 to 30 ug, was extracted from sorted CD4+ and CD8+ cells. Mean read counts for healthy donor samples were around 10 million for CD4+ cells and fewer than 12 million for CD8+ cells. The paper as a whole reports these results and caveats: About 30 CD8+ CDR3 sequences were found to be shared between patients and controls, but these sequences appeared to be highly expressed in patients and within the immunodominant clones of the patients. Patients and healthy controls showed no significant difference in CD8+ Simpson's diversity (P=0.060).

About this clonotype: Its antigen remains unidentified. No base quality information exists; no much larger clone differs at one position.

Profiling of TCR beta VDJ combinations and CDR3 sequences used genomic DNA as the template. An Illumina HiSeq 2000 was the platform used for TCR repertoire sequencing. The authors' analysis ran thus. TRBV/TRBJ rearrangement plots, CDR3 size and DJ length profiles, and Simpson's diversity index were used to evaluate the repertoires. The most abundant DNA sequence in the deep sequencing data was taken as the immunodominant clone. CDR3 amino acid sequences were screened for sharing across subjects and were compared with published repertoires and the VDJdb database. TCRdb trimmed the raw reads at Q25, called clones with MiXCR and kept productive beta chains. CDR3 protein sequences are deduplicated, and each keeps its most common genes and DNA. V and J calls and clone size were set by TCRdb, not the authors. Present in this sample are about 48,000 distinct CDR3 sequences, around two thirds of which were seen just once. 30% to 40% of the sample goes to the ten largest clones.

The study deep-sequenced TCR repertoires of sorted CD4+ and CD8+ blood T cells from severe aplastic anemia patients and healthy subjects. Ficoll-Paque density gradient centrifugation was used to isolate peripheral blood mononuclear cells. CD4+ and CD8+ T cells were sorted by FACS or magnetic beads before DNA extraction. The source of this sequence is a human donor in good health, serving as a control. The sample consisted of sorted CD4+, CD8+, or CD8+CD57+ T cells (not recorded which) from PBMCs.

The nucleotide sequence is TGCAGTGCTAGAGTGGGGGGACAGGGCCTAAAGGGCTACACCTTC. Its product reads: CSARVGGQGLKGYTF. The V and J genes are TRBV20-1 and TRBJ1-2; TRBD1 lines up with 9 middle nucleotides. Measured from the cysteine to the phenylalanine, the CDR3 is 15 residues long. Left in the record is the CDR3 DNA by itself, 45 bases read in frame from the first base. The germline V gene (reference sequence) sets CDR1 to DFQATT and CDR2 to SNEGSKA. V has 1 base trimmed and J has 8 bases trimmed; junction bases matching no gene number 11.